This TCR beta chain was observed in a study of cytomegalovirus exposure and HLA in healthy donors. Notes on this clone: The target antigen is unknown.

The CDR3 has 12 residues. Germline assignment: CDR1 MNHNY and CDR2 SVGAGI (reference sequence). V lost 6 bases, J lost 4 bases, and 3 bases stayed unmatched. It was with 60 Vbeta and 13 Jbeta primers that the PCR ran. The protocol was immunoSEQ multiplex PCR, while the TCRdb copy is restricted to in-frame clones and leaves out a portion. The sample table includes roughly 82,000 clones. General study results and limits: The study designated 150 or so TCR beta chains cytomegalovirus-associated. Another analysis was done later, and it associated around 15,000 TCR beta sequences with HLA alleles at 0.05 false discovery rate.

The clonotype originates from a woman aged 60-75 years in good health and CMV-seronegative. The sequencing input was PBMCs. The chain couples TRBV6-6 to TRBJ2-7; 7 bases fit TRBD1. CDR3 residues: CASSQQGYEQYF. The CDR3 DNA sequence: TGTGCCAGCAGCCAACAGGGGTACGAGCAGTACTTC.